The T cell receptor beta chain described here comes from a study of cytomegalovirus exposure and HLA in healthy donors. The CDR3 covers 16 residues. V lost 7 bases to trimming and J lost 1 base, with 17 bases between them. The V gene's germline CDR1 is LNHDA and CDR2 SQIVND (reference sequence). It was with 60 Vbeta and 13 Jbeta primers that the PCR ran. The method was immunoSEQ multiplex PCR; TCRdb's version includes in-frame clones alone and lacks a portion of them. The repertoire consists of roughly 180,000 clones, with about 73% occurring once and the leading ten covering approximately 13%. V is TRBV19 and J is TRBJ1-5; tentatively, D is TRBD1 (5 bases). The origin of this receptor is a woman in her forties or fifties in good health and CMV-seropositive. Sequencing was done on a sample of PBMCs. The CDR3 reads CASIFRSGGSNQPQHF. CDR3 nucleotide sequence: TGTGCCAGTATTTTCAGGAGCGGGGGGAGCAATCAGCCCCAGCATTTT.